The 3 T cell receptor beta chains below were found in one sample sequenced in a study of T cells expressing NK-cell markers. One entry per CDR3 protein, without DNA, is what TCRdb gives after re-calling the 5' RACE reads. The table lists 500,000 to 600,000 distinct CDR3 sequences, with around 3.3% in the top ten. Sequenced: blood T cells: a sorted CD56 or NKG2C T cell subset, CD4+ or CD8+ T cells, or bulk PBMC T cells (not recorded which). The receptors derive from a man aged 18 to 29 in good health.

The rearrangement links TRBV5-1 to TRBJ1-3; TCRdb outputs TRBD1, but without DNA this stays unchecked. Germline assignment: CDR1 SGHRS and CDR2 YFSETQ. This CDR3 has 17 amino acids. The CDR3: CASSQGQASLSGNTIYF.

This chain connects TRBV7-9 to TRBJ2-5; TCRdb indicates TRBD2, and absent DNA this call remains unverified. The germline V gene has CDR1 SEHNR and CDR2 FQNEAQ (reference sequence). The length of the CDR3 is 13 residues. CDR3 protein: CASSAGTSETQYF.

The rearrangement links TRBV5-1 to TRBJ1-1; the D gene TCRdb calls, TRBD1, cannot be checked with no DNA. Germline CDR1 is SGHRS and CDR2 is YFSETQ. The CDR3 is 13 residues long. CDR3 protein: CASSYRRDSEAFF.